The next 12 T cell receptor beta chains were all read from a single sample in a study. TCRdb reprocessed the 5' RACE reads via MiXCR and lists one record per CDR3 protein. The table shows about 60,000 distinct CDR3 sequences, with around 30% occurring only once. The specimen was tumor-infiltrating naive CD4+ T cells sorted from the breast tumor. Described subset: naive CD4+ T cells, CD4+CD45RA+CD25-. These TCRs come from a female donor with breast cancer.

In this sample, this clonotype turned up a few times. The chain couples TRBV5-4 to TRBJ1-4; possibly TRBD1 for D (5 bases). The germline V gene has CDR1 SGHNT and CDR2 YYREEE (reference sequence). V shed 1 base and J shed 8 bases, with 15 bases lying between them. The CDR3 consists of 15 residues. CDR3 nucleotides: TGTGCCAGCAGCTTGTCGGGGGGGACGGCGGAAAAACTGTTTTTT. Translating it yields CASSLSGGTAEKLFF.

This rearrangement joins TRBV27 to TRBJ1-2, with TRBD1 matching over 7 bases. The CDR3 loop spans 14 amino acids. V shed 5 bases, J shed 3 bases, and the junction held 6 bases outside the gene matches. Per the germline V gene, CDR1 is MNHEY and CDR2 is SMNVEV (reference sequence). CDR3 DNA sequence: TGTGCCAGCAGTCACAGGGGAAGCTACTATGGCTACACCTTC. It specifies CASSHRGSYYGYTF.

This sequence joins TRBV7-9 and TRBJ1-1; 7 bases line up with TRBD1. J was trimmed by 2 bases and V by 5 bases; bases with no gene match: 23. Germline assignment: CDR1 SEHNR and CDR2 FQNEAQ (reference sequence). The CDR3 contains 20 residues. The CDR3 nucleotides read TGTGCCAGCAGCCCACTCGGGTATTTCCCCCACAGGGGCGGTAACACTGAAGCTTTCTTT. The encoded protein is CASSPLGYFPHRGGNTEAFF.

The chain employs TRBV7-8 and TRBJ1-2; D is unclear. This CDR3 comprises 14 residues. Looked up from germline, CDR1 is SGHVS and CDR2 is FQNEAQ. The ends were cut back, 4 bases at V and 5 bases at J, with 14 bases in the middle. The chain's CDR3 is CASSSLFSAYGYTF. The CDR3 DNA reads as TGTGCCAGCAGCTCCTTGTTCAGTGCATATGGCTACACCTTC. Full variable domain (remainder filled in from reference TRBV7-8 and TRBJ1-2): GAGVSQSPRYKVAKRGQDVALRCDPISGHVSLFWYQQALGQGPEFLTYFQNEAQLDKSGLPSDRFFAERPEGSVSTLKIQRTQQEDSAVYLCASSSLFSAYGYTFGSGTRLTVV.

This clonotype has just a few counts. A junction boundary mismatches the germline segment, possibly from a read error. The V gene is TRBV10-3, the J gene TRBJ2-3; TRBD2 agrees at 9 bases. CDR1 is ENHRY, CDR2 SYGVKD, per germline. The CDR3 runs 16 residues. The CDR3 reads CGIKSGAGGQGEAQYF. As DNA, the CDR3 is TGTGGCATCAAATCGGGAGCGGGAGGTCAAGGGGAGGCGCAGTATTTT.

The CDR3 loop reads CASGGQGTRGYTF. DNA of the CDR3: TGTGCCAGTGGGGGACAGGGGACTCGTGGCTACACCTTC. V usage is TRBV28 and J usage is TRBJ1-2; 10 bases are shared with TRBD1. The CDR3 runs to 13 residues. With 9 bases clipped from V and 7 bases from J, the junction kept 8 bases outside the gene matches. Germline lookup yields CDR1 MDHEN and CDR2 SYDVKM.

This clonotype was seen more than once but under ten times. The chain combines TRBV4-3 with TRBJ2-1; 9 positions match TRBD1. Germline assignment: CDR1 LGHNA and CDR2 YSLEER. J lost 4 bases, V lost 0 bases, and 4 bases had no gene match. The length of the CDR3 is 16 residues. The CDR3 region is CASSQDRGTGYNEQFF. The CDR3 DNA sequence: TGCGCCAGCAGCCAAGATCGCGGGACAGGGTACAATGAGCAGTTCTTC.

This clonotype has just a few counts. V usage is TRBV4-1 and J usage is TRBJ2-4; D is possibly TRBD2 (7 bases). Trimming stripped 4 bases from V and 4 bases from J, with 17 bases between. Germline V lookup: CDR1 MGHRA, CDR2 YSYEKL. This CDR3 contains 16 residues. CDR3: CASSPSPGRGKNIQYF. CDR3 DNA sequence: TGCGCCAGCAGCCCGAGCCCAGGGAGGGGGAAAAACATTCAGTACTTC.

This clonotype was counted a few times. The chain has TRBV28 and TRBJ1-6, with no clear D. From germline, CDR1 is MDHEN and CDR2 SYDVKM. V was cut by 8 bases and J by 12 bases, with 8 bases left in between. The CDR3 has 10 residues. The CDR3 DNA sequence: TGTGCCAGCGGATACGTACCCCTCCACTTT. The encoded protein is CASGYVPLHF.

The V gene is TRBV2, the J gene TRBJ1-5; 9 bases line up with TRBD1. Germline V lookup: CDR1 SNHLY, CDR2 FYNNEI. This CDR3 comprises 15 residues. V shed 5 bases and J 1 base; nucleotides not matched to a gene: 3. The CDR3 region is CASSFGQGSNQPQHF. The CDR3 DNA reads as TGTGCCAGCAGTTTCGGACAGGGGAGCAATCAGCCCCAGCATTTT.

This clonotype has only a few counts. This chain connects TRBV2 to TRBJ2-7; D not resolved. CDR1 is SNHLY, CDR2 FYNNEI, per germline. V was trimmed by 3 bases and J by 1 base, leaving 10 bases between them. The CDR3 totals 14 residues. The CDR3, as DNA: TGTGCCAGCAGTGACGCTTTACAGTCCTACGAGCAGTACTTC. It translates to CASSDALQSYEQYF.

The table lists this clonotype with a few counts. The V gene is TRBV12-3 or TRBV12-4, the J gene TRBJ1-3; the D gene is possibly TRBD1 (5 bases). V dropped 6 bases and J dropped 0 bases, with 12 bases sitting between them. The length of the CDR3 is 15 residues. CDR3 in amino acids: CASRAQGYSGNTIYF. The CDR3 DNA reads TGTGCCAGCAGGGCCCAGGGATACTCTGGAAACACCATATATTTT.